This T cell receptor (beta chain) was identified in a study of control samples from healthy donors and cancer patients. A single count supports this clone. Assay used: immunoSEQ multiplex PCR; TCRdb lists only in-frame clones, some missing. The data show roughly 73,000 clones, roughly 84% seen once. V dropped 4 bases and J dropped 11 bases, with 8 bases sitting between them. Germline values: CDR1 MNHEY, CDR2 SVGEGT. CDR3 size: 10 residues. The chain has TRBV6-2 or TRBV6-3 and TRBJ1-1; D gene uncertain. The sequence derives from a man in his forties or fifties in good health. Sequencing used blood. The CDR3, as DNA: TGTGCCAGCAGTTCCGGTTTTGCTTTCTTT. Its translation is CASSSGFAFF.